Below, one TCR beta chain is given with its context. Measured with immunoSEQ multiplex PCR; TCRdb has only the in-frame clones, and not every one. The sample holds 300,000 to 400,000 clones, over 90% seen once. This specimen belongs to a study of brain T cells in children with intractable seizures. Trimming shortened V by 5 bases and J by 5 bases, and 16 bases separated the two germline ends. This CDR3 contains 15 residues. Germline assignment: CDR1 SEHNR and CDR2 FQNEAQ (reference sequence). Time point in this sample: blood from clinic visit 5 months post-surgery; TSC patient then seizure free. This chain links TRBV7-9 with TRBJ2-1; no definite D call. The receptor comes from a boy less than two years old with tuberous sclerosis and intractable seizures. The specimen comprised peripheral blood, sampled roughly 5 months after surgery. The CDR3 DNA sequence: TGTGCCAGCAGCGCCGCCTCGGGTCTGAACAATGAGCAGTTCTTC. This gives the protein CASSAASGLNNEQFF.